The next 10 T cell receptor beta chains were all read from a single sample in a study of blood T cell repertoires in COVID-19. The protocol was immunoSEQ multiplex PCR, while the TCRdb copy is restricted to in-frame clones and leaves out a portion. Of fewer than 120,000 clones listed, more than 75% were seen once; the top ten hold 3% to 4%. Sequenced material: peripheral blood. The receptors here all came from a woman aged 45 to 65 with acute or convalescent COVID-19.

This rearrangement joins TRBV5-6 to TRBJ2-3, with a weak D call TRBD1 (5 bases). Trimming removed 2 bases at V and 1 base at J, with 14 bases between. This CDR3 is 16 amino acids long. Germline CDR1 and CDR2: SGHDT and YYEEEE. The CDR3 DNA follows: TGTGCCAGCAGCTTAATAGGGGTTATCGGCACAGATACGCAGTATTTT. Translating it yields CASSLIGVIGTDTQYF. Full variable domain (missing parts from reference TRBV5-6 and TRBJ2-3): DAGVTQSPTHLIKTRGQQVTLRCSPKSGHDTVSWYQQALGQGPQFIFQYYEEEERQRGNFPDRFSGHQFPNYSSELNVNALLLGDSALYLCASSLIGVIGTDTQYFGPGTRLTVL.

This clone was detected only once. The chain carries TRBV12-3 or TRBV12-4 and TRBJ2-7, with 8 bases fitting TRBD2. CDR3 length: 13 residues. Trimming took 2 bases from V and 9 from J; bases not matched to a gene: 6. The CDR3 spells CASSLSSGGAQYF. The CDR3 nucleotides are TGTGCCAGCAGTTTAAGCAGCGGGGGCGCGCAGTACTTC.

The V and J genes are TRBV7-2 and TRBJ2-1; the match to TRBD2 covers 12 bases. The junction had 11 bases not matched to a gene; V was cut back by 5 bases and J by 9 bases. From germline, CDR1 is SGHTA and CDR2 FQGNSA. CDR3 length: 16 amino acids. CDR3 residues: CASSLFLAGGPVEQFF. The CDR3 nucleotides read TGTGCCAGCAGCCTCTTCCTAGCGGGAGGGCCGGTTGAGCAGTTCTTC.

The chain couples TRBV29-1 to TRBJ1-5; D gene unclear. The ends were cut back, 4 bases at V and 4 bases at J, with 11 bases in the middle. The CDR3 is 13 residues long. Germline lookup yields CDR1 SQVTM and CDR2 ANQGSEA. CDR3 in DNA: TGCAGCGTTGGGGCGGGGAGGAATCAGCCCCAGCATTTT. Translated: CSVGAGRNQPQHF.

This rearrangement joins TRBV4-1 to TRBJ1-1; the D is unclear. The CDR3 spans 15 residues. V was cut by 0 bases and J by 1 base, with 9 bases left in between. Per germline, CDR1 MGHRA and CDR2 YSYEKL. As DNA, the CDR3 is TGCGCCAGCAGCCAAGATGGAGGGCGGAACACTGAAGCTTTCTTT. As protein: CASSQDGGRNTEAFF.

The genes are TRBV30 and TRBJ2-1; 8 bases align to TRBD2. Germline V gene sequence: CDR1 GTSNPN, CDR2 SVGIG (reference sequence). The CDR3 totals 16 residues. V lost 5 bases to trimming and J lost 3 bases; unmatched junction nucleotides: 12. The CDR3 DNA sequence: TGTGCCTGGGGGGACTACCCAGCGGGAGTCTACAATGAGCAGTTCTTC. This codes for CAWGDYPAGVYNEQFF.

This CDR3 is CASSLVPGQGLYNSPLHF. CDR3 DNA: TGTGCCAGCAGCTTAGTCCCGGGACAGGGCCTGTATAATTCACCCCTCCACTTT. The V call is TRBV7-6, the J call TRBJ1-6, with 9 bases fitting TRBD1. Germline V lookup: CDR1 SGHVS, CDR2 FNYEAQ. There are 18 residues in the CDR3. J gave up 4 bases and V 1 base, and 8 bases lay outside the gene matches.

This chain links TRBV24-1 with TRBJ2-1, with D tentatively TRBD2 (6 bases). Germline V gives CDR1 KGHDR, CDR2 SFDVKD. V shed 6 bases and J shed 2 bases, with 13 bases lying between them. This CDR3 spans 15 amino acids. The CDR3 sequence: CATSSRESTYNEQFF. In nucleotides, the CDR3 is TGTGCCACCAGTTCCCGGGAGTCGACCTACAATGAGCAGTTCTTC.

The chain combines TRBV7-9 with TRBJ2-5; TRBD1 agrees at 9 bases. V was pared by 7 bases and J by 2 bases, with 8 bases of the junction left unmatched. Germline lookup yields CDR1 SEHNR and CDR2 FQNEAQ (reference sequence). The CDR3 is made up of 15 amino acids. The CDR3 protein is CASTAGQGYQETQYF. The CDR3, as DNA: TGTGCCAGCACCGCAGGACAGGGGTATCAAGAGACCCAGTACTTC.

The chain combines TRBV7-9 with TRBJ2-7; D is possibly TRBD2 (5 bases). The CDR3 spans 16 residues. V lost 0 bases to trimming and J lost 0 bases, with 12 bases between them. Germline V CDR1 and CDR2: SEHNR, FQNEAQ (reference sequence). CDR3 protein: CASSLARGGYSYEQYF. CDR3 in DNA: TGTGCCAGCAGCTTAGCGCGTGGAGGATACTCCTACGAGCAGTACTTC.